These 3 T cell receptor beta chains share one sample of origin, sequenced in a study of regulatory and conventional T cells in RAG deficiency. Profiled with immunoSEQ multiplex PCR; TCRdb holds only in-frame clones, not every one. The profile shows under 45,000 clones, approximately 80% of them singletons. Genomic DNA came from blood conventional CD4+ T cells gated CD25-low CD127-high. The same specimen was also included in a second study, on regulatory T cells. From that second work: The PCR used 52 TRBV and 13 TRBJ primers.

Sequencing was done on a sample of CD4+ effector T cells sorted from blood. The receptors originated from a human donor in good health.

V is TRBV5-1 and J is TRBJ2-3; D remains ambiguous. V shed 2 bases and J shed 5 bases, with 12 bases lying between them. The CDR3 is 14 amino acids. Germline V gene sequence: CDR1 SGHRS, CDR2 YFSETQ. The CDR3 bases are TGCGCCAGCAGCTTAACACCGGGCGTAGATACGCAGTATTTT. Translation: CASSLTPGVDTQYF.

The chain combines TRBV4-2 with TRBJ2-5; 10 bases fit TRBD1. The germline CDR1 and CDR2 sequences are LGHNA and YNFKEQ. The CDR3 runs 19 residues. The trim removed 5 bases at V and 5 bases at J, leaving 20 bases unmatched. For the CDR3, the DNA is TGTGCCAGCAGCGAACAGGGACAGGGGAGTGTAGCACCCAGGGAGACCCAGTACTTC. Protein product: CASSEQGQGSVAPRETQYF.

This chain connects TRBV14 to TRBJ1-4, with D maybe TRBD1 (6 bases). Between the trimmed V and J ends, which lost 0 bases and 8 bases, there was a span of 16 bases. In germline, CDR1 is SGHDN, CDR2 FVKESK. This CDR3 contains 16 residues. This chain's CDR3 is CASSQDIGQGMEKLFF. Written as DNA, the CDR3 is TGTGCCAGCAGCCAAGATATTGGGCAGGGGATGGAAAAACTGTTTTTT.